In this sample, the clone carrying this T cell receptor beta chain turned up a few times. The antigen is undetermined. Clones were sequenced by immunoSEQ multiplex PCR, and TCRdb holds only the in-frame ones, with some missing. This sample carries approximately 100,000 clones, about 90% of them seen once, and the ten largest clones take about 5.7%. This entry is derived from a study of cytomegalovirus exposure and HLA in healthy donors. Whole-study findings and limits: The classifier reportedly diagnosed cytomegalovirus status with high specificity and sensitivity. According to a subsequent analysis, TCR clusters identified in the first cohort showed a tendency to co-occur across the 120 validation repertoires.

V lost 5 bases to trimming and J lost 4 bases, with 8 bases between them. Germline V CDR1 and CDR2: SNHLY, FYNNEI. This CDR3 comprises 12 residues. The chain couples TRBV2 to TRBJ1-1; no reliable D call. Sequenced: PBMCs. The TCR comes from a man younger than 35 in good health and CMV-seropositive. CDR3 region: CASSTRFTEAFF. CDR3 in DNA: TGTGCCAGCAGTACCAGGTTCACTGAAGCTTTCTTT.